These T cell receptor beta chains were read from a single sample in a study of shared clonotypes between healthy human individuals. Some clones are missing from TCRdb's copy, which holds only in-frame ones; the method was immunoSEQ multiplex PCR. Among 2.3 million or so clones listed, approximately 93% were seen once. Sample: naive CD4+ T cells from PBMCs. The source of these receptors is a man aged 18 to 35 in good health. Some clones in this sample may be carry-over from other donors' samples. Each CDR3 is given with its conserved first and last residue. Fields, in order: J gene, CDR3 length, V gene, CDR3 protein.

TRBJ2-3 | 13 | TRBV29-1 | CSLKGVPADTQYF
TRBJ1-1 | 14 | TRBV18 | CASSPGTSNTEAFF
TRBJ2-1 | 15 | TRBV9 | CASSPTSGSHNEQFF
TRBJ2-1 | 14 | TRBV7-2 | CASSSVGTYNEQFF
TRBJ2-7 | 12 | TRBV11-2 | CASSPTGYEQYF
TRBJ1-6 | 13 | TRBV29-1 | CSVDTGPNSPLHF
TRBJ2-7 | 12 | TRBV28 | CASSPYSYEQYF
TRBJ2-7 | 17 | TRBV5-5 | CASSFIVGAGGAYEQYF
TRBJ1-4 | 14 | TRBV6-1 | CASSRGPLVEKLFF
TRBJ2-1 | 16 | TRBV28 | CASSSPGTSRLDEQFF
TRBJ2-3 | 16 | TRBV7-3 | CASSLGLAGGADTQYF
TRBJ2-3 | 14 | TRBV5-1 | CASSLEIHTDTQYF
TRBJ1-2 | 16 | TRBV5-1 | CASSISGTGNADGYTF
TRBJ2-2 | 19 | TRBV19 | CASTTPWGSGRAGTGELFF
TRBJ1-3 | 19 | TRBV18 | CASSPRSPASTSSGNTIYF
TRBJ2-7 | 12 | TRBV29-1 | CTLSGEGHEQYF
TRBJ2-1 | 15 | TRBV28 | CASSLGALFYNEQFF
TRBJ2-7 | 15 | TRBV5-6 | CASSLGGRSSYEQYF
TRBJ2-3 | 14 | TRBV2 | CATTSGRAADTQYF
TRBJ1-2 | 13 | TRBV2 | CASVDTFNYGYTF
TRBJ2-2 | 14 | TRBV9 | CASSPRENTGELFF
TRBJ2-2 | 15 | TRBV28 | CASSLLDPNTGELFF
TRBJ2-7 | 13 | TRBV28 | CASSSAGIVEQYF
TRBJ2-7 | 15 | TRBV18 | CASSPRGATTYEQYF
TRBJ2-7 | 15 | TRBV15 | CATSGGQGFSYEQYF